This T cell receptor beta chain was identified during a study of cytomegalovirus exposure and HLA in healthy donors. The donors were members of the validation cohort comprising 120 subjects, separate from the roughly 680-subject first cohort. This table comes from immunoSEQ multiplex PCR, and its TCRdb copy is limited to in-frame clones, with some not included. This sample has around 180,000 clones, with 84% found just once. Notes on the study in general: The study listed under 200 cytomegalovirus-associated TCR beta chains.

The germline V gene encodes CDR1 SGHTA and CDR2 FQGNSA. The CDR3 runs 15 residues. V gave up 2 bases and J gave up 1 base, with 12 bases separating them. About this clone: Its target is not known.

The chain joins TRBV7-2 to TRBJ2-7; possible D gene TRBD2, 6 bases. Sequencing was carried out using PBMCs. This receptor was obtained from a man between 18 and 35 years old in good health and CMV-seropositive. The CDR3 region is CASSLHRELSYEQYF. The DNA for the CDR3 is TGTGCCAGCAGCTTACACCGGGAGTTATCCTACGAGCAGTACTTC.